The entry below gives a single TCR beta chain sequence along with its context. The antigen remains undetermined. These data are taken from a study of cytomegalovirus exposure and HLA in healthy donors. On the study more broadly: For the roughly 400 genotyped donors, roughly 81% fell within the Caucasian-associated ancestry cluster. The study, taken as a whole, reports: Researchers had no immune exposure information except CMV serostatus available. In a later analysis, an Asian-associated ancestry cluster reportedly showed fewer N-insertions than the approximately 660-donor mean.

The PCR made use of 60 Vbeta and 13 Jbeta primers. The table came from immunoSEQ multiplex PCR; TCRdb's copy has only in-frame clones and leaves some out. There are 150,000 or so clones in the sample; 82% occur only once, and about 6.1% lies in the top ten. Looked up from germline, CDR1 is MNHNY and CDR2 is SVGAGI (reference sequence). Trimming cost V 4 bases and J 5 bases, with 7 bases left between them. This CDR3 is built from 12 residues. Material: PBMCs. The sequence was obtained from a woman aged 50 to 60 in good health and CMV-seropositive. This sequence joins TRBV6-6 and TRBJ2-3; D is ambiguous. The CDR3 sequence: CASSSSGDTQYF. Written as DNA, the CDR3 is TGTGCCAGCAGTTCGTCGGGAGATACGCAGTATTTT.